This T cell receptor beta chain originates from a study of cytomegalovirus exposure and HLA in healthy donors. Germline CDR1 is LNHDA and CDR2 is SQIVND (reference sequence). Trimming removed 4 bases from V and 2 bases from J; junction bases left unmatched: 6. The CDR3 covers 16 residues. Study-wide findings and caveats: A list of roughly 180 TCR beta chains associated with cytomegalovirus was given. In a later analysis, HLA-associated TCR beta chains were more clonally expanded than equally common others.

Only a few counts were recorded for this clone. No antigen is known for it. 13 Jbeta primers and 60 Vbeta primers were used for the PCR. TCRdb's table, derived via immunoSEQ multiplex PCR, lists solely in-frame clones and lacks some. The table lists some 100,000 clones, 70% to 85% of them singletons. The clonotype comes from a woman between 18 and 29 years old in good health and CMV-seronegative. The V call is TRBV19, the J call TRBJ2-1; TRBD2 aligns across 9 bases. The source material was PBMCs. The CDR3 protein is CASSNRGGGAYNEQFF. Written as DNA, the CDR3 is TGTGCCAGTAGTAACAGGGGCGGGGGGGCCTACAATGAGCAGTTCTTC. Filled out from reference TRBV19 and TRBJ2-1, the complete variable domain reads DGGITQSPKYLFRKEGQNVTLSCEQNLNHDAMYWYRQDPGQGLRLIYYSQIVNDFQKGDIAEGYSVSREKKESFPLTVTSAQKNPTAFYLCASSNRGGGAYNEQFFGPGTRLTVL.